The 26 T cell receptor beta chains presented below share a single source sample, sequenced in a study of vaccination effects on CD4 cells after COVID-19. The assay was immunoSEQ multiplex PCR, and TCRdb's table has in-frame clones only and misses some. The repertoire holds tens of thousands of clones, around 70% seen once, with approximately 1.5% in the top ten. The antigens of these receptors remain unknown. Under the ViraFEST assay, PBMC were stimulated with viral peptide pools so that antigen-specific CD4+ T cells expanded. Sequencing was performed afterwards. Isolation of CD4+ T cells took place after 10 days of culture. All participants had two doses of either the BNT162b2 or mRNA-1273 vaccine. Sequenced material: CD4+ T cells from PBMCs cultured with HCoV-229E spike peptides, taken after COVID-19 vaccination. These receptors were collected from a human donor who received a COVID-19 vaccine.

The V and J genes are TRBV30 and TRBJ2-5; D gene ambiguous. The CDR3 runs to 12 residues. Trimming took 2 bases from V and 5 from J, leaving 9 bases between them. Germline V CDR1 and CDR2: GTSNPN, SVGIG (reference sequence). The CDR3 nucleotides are TGTGCCTGGAGTCGAGATTCGGAGACCCAGTACTTC. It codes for CAWSRDSETQYF.

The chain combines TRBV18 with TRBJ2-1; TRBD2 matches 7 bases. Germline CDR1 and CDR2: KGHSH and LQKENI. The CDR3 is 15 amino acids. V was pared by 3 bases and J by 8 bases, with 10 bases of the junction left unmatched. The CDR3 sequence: CASSPSLALWDEQFF. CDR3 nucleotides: TGTGCCAGCTCACCCTCACTAGCGCTTTGGGATGAGCAGTTCTTC.

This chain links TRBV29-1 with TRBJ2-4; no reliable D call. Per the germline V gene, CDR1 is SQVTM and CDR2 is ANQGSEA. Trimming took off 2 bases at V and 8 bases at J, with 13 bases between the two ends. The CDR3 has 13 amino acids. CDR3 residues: CSVEPLNWDIQYF. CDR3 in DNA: TGCAGCGTTGAACCGTTAAACTGGGACATTCAGTACTTC.

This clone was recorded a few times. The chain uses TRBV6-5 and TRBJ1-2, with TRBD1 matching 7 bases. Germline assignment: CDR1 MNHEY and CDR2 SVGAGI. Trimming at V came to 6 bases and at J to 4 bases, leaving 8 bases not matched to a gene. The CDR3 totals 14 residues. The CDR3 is CASSPQGGVYGYTF. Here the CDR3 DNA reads TGTGCCAGCAGCCCCCAGGGGGGTGTCTATGGCTACACCTTC.

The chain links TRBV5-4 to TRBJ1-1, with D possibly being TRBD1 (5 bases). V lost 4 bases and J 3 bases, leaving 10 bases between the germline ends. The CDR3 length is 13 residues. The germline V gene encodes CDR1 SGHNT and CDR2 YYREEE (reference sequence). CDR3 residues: CASSPGLHTEAFF. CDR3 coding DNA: TGTGCCAGCAGCCCGGGACTGCACACTGAAGCTTTCTTT.

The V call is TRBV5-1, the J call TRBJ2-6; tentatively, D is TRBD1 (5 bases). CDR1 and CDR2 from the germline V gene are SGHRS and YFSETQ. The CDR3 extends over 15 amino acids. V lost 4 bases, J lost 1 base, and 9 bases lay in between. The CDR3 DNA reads TGCGCCAGCAGCCAAGGGGAATCTGGGGCCAACGTCCTGACTTTC. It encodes CASSQGESGANVLTF.

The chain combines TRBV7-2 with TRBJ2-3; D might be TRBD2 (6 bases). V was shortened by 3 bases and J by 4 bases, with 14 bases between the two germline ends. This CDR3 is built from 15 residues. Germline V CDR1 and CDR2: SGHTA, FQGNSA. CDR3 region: CASSLVRDWSDTQYF. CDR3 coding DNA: TGTGCCAGCAGCTTGGTGAGGGACTGGTCAGATACGCAGTATTTT.

The CDR3 here is CASSLQRGDGEQFF. In nucleotides, the CDR3 is TGTGCCAGCAGTTTACAGCGGGGGGACGGAGAGCAGTTCTTC. The rearrangement joins TRBV28 to TRBJ2-1, with 9 bases fitting TRBD2. The CDR3 runs to 14 residues. J lost 10 bases, V lost 2 bases, and 6 bases had no gene match. Germline V gives CDR1 MDHEN, CDR2 SYDVKM.

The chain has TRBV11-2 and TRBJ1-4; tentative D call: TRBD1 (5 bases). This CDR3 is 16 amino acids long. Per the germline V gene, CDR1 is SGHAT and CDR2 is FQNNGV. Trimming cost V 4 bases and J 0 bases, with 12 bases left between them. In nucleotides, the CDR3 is TGTGCCAGCAGCTCCCGGGGGGGAGCAACTAATGAAAAACTGTTTTTT. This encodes CASSSRGGATNEKLFF.

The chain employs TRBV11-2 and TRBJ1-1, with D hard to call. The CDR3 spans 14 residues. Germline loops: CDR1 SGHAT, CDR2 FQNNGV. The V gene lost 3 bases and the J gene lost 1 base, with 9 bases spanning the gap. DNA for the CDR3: TGTGCCAGCAGCTTTGAGTGGGAGAACACTGAAGCTTTCTTT. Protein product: CASSFEWENTEAFF.

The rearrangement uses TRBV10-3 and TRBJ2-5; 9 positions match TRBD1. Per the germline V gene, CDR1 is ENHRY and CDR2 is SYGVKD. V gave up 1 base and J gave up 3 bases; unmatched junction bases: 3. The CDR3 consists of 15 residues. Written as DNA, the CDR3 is TGTGCCATCAGTGAGTTGGGACAGGGAGAAGAGACCCAGTACTTC. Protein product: CAISELGQGEETQYF.

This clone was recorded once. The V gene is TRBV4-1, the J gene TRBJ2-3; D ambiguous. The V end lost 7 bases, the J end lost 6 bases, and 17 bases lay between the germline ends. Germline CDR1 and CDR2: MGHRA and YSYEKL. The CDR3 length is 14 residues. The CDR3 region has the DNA TGCGCCAGCACCCTAAGAACGGTCGACGATACGCAGTATTTT. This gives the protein CASTLRTVDDTQYF.

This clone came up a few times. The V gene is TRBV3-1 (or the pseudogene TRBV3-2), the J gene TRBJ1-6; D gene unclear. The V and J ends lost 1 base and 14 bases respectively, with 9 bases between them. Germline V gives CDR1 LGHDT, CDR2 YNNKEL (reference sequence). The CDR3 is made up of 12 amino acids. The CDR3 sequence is CASSQARSSLHF. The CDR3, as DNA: TGTGCCAGCAGCCAAGCAAGGTCGTCCCTCCACTTT.

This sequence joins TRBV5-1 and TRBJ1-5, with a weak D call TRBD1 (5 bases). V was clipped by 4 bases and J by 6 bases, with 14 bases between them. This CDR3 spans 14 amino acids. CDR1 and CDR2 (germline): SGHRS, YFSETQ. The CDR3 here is CASSKLGEGQPQHF. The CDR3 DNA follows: TGCGCCAGCAGCAAACTAGGGGAAGGTCAGCCCCAGCATTTT.

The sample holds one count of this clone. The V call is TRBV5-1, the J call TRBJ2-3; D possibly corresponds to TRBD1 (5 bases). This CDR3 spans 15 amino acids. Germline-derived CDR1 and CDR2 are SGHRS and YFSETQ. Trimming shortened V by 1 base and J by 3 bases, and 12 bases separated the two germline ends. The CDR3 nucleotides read TGCGCCAGCAGCTTGCGAGACAGCCGTACAGATACGCAGTATTTT. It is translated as CASSLRDSRTDTQYF. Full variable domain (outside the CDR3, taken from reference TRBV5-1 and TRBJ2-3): KAGVTQTPRYLIKTRGQQVTLSCSPISGHRSVSWYQQTPGQGLQFLFEYFSETQRNKGNFPGRFSGRQFSNSRSEMNVSTLELGDSALYLCASSLRDSRTDTQYFGPGTRLTVL.

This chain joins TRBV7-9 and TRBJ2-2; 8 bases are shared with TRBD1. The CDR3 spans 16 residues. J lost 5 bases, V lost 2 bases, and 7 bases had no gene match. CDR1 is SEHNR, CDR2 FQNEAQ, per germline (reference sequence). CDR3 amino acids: CASSLIQGARTGELFF. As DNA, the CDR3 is TGTGCCAGCAGCTTAATCCAGGGGGCGCGGACCGGGGAGCTGTTTTTT.

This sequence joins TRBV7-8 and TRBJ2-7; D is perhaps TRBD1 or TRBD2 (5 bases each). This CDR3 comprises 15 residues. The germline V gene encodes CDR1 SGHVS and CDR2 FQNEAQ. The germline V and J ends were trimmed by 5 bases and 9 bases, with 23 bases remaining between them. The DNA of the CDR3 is TGTGCCAGCAGCCCGCACTCCCGGGACCGGGTATGGCAGTACGTC. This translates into CASSPHSRDRVWQYV.

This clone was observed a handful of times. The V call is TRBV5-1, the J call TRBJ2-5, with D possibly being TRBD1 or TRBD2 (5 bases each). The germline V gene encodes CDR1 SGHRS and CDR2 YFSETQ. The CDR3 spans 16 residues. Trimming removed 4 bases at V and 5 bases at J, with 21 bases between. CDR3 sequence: CASSVLPGTLGETQYF. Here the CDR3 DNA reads TGCGCCAGCAGCGTCTTACCCGGGACGCTGGGGGAGACCCAGTACTTC.

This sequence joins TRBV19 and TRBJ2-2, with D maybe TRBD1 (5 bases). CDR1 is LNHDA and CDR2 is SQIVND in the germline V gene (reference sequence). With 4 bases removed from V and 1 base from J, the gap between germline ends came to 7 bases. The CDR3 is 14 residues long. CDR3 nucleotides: TGTGCCAGTAGTAGTACAGGGAACACCGGGGAGCTGTTTTTT. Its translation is CASSSTGNTGELFF.

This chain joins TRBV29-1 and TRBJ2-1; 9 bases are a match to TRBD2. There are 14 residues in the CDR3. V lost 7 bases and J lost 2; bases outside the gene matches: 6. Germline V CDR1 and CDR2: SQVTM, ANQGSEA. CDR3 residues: CSGRAGGPYNEQFF. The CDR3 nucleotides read TGCAGCGGAAGAGCGGGGGGCCCCTACAATGAGCAGTTCTTC.

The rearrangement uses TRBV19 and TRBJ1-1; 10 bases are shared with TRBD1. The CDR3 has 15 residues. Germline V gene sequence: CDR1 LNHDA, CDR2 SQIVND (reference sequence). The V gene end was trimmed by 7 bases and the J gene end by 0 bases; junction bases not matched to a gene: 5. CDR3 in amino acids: CASIGTGVVNTEAFF. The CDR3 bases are TGTGCCAGTATCGGGACAGGGGTAGTGAACACTGAAGCTTTCTTT.

The CDR3 nucleotides read TGTGCCAGCAGCTCCGGGACATTCGAGCAGTACGTC. The encoded protein is CASSSGTFEQYV. The chain has TRBV11-2 and TRBJ2-7; perhaps TRBD1 as D (6 bases). The V end was cut by 4 bases, the J end by 6 bases, with 10 bases between. The CDR3 is made up of 12 amino acids. In germline, CDR1 is SGHAT, CDR2 FQNNGV.

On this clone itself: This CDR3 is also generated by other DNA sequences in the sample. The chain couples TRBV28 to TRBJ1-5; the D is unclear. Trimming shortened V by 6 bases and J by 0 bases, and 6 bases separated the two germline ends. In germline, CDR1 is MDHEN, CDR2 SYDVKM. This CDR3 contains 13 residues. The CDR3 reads CASSRDSNQPQHF. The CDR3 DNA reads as TGTGCCAGCAGCCGAGATAGCAATCAGCCCCAGCATTTT.

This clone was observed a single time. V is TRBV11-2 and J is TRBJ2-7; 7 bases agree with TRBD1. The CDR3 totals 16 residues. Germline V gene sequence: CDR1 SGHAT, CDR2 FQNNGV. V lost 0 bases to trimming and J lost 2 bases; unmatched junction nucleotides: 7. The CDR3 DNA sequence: TGTGCCAGCAGCTTAGATCTATGGCAGGGGGCCTACGAGCAGTACGTC. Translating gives CASSLDLWQGAYEQYV.

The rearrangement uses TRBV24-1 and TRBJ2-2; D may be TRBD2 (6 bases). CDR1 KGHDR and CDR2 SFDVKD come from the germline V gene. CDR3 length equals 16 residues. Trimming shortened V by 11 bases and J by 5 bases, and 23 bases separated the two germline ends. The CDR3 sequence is CAIYPGWGDGTGELFF. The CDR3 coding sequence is TGTGCCATCTACCCTGGTTGGGGGGACGGGACCGGGGAGCTGTTTTTT.

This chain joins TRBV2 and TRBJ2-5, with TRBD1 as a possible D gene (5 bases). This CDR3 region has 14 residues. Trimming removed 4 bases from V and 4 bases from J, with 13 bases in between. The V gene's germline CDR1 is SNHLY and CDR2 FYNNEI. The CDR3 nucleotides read TGTGCCAGCAGTGGGTCTAGGGGTGGAGAGACCCAGTACTTC. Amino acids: CASSGSRGGETQYF.